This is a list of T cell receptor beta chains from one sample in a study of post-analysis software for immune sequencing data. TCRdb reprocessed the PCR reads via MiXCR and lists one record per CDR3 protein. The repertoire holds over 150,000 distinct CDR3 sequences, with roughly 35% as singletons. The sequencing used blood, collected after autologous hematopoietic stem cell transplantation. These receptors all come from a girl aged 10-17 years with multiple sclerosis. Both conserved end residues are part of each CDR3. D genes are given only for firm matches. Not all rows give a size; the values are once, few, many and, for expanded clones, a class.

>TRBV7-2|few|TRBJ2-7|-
TGTGCCAGCAGCTTAGGGGCTGGCTACGAGCAGTACTTC
CASSLGAGYEQYF
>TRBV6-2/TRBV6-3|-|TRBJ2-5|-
TGTGCCAGCAGTTACTTGGGGGAGTGGGCTATCGGAGAGACCCAGTACTTC
CASSYLGEWAIGETQYF
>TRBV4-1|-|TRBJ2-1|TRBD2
TGCGCCAGCAGCCGATTTTCCGGGACTACCCTTTACAATGAGCAGTTCTTC
CASSRFSGTTLYNEQFF
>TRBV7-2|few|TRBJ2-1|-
TGTGCCAGCAGCCTCTACATTGTCAATGAGCAGTTCTTC
CASSLYIVNEQFF
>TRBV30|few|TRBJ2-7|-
TGTGCCTGGAGGGAGCCGGGACTTCCCTACGAGCAGTACTTC
CAWREPGLPYEQYF
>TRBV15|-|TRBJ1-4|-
TGTGCCACCAGCAGAGATGGCGGCGGGGGATCTAATGAAAAACTGTTTTTT
CATSRDGGGGSNEKLFF
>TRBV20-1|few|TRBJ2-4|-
TGCAGTGCCCCAGCCGGAGCCAAAAACATTCAGTACTTC
CSAPAGAKNIQYF
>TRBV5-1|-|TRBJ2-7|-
TGCGCCAGCGCGGACAGTTCCTACGAGCAGTACTTC
CASADSSYEQYF
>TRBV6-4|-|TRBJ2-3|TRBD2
TGTGCCAGCAGTGACTCCAGGGAGGGCGGCACAGATACGCAGTATTTT
CASSDSREGGTDTQYF
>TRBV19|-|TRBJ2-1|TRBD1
TGTGCCACCAAACCGACAGGGACCTACAATGAGCAGTTCTTC
CATKPTGTYNEQFF
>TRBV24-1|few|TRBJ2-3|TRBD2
TGTGCCACCAGTGGAACCGGGACTAGCCCCACAGATACGCAGTATTTT
CATSGTGTSPTDTQYF
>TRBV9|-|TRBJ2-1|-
TGTGCCAGCAGCGTAGAGGGGGAGCGGAACCCCTACAATGAGCAGTTCTTC
CASSVEGERNPYNEQFF
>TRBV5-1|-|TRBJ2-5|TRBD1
TGCGCCAGCAGCTTGGGGGGACAGGGAGGCCAAGAGACCCAGTACTTC
CASSLGGQGGQETQYF
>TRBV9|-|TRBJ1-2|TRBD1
TGTGCCAGCAGCCAGAGCGCGGGACAGGGTAGTTGGAACTATGGCTACACCTTC
CASSQSAGQGSWNYGYTF
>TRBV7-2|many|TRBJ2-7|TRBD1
TGTGCCAGCAGCATTGGACAGGGTCCCTACGAGCAGTACTTC
CASSIGQGPYEQYF
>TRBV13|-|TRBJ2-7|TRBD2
TGTGCCAGCAGCGAACGAGGGTCTAGCGGTCAATACGAGCAGTACTTC
CASSERGSSGQYEQYF
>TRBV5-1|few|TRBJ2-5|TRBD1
TGCGCCAGCAGCCCCTCGACAGGGTTGGAGACCCAGTACTTC
CASSPSTGLETQYF
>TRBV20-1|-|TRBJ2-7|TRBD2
TGCAGTGTTGGGACTAGCATCTACAATGAGCAGTACTTC
CSVGTSIYNEQYF
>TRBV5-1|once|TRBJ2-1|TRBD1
TGCGCCAGCAGCTGGACAGGGGCATTGTACAATGAGCAGTTCTTC
CASSWTGALYNEQFF
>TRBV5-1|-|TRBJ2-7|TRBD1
TGCGCCAGCAGCTGGAGGACAGGGGAGACCTACGAGCAGTACTTC
CASSWRTGETYEQYF
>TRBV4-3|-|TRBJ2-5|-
TGCGCCAGCGGCCAAGATCTATGGACCGAAGAGACCCAGTACTTC
CASGQDLWTEETQYF
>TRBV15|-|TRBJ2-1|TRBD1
TGTGCCACCAGCAGGAGACAGGGGGCAGTTGATGAGCAGTTCTTC
CATSRRQGAVDEQFF
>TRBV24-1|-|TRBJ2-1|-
TGTGCCACCAGTGGGATGGGGCTAAGGACCTACAATGAGCAGTTCTTC
CATSGMGLRTYNEQFF
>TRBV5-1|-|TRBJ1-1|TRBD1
TGCGCCAGCAGCGATCTCCGGACAGGGGCCAGGAACACTGAAGCTTTCTTT
CASSDLRTGARNTEAFF
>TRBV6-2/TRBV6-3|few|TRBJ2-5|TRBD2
TGTGCCAGCAGTTACTCAGCTCGACCGGGACTAGCGGGATCTTTGGAGCAGTACTTC
CASSYSARPGLAGSLEQYF
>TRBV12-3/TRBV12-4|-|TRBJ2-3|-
TGTACCAGCAGAAAACAGGGAATCCTAGATACGCAGTATTTT
CTSRKQGILDTQYF
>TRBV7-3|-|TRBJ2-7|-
TGTGCCAGCAGCTTAGTTGGTAGCGGCGAGCAGTACTTC
CASSLVGSGEQYF
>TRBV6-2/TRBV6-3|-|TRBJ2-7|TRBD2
TGTACCAGCAGAACCGCTAGCGGATACGAGCAGTACTTC
CTSRTASGYEQYF
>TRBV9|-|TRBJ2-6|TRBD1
TGTGCCAGCAGCGTCAGTCAGGGGGAAACTGGGGCCAACGTCCTGACTTTC
CASSVSQGETGANVLTF